This paragraph covers one TCR beta chain sequence. The antigen it binds to is not known. Nothing much larger sits one base from this clone, and base qualities are not available. This record belongs to a study of T cell responses to AZD1222 COVID-19 vaccine (dated by TCRdb to the early 2020s). Study-level background: Because spike-specific TCR depth and breadth did not differ between the two schedules, AZD1222 recipients who got a second dose at roughly 4 weeks were pooled with those who got a second dose at roughly 12 weeks. A total of more than 230 trial participants underwent TCR sequencing, of whom about 210 received two doses of AZD1222 and around 26 received two doses of the MenACWY control vaccine. Enrollment into the trials was organized by age into subgroups of 18-55, 56-69 and 70-plus years, and those subgroups contained roughly 140, 27 and 60 TCR-sequenced participants, respectively. Overall results and qualifications from the work: Because no day 14 peak-response samples were available, the repertoires could be characterized only after the peak T cell response. Conclusions about previously exposed vaccinees are limited because only five to seven AZD1222 recipients were SARS-CoV-2 seropositive at baseline. Vaccine-associated CD4 TCRs spanned the whole spike protein, with dominant responses in regions 160-218 and 743-854. Spike-specific TCR breadth and depth rose significantly after two AZD1222 doses compared with day 0 and with MenACWY recipients. In the small 56-69-year group, the increase in depth fell short of significance, most likely because of low power. Epitopes outside the regions mutated in the B.1.351 and B.1.1.7 variants were reportedly recognized by nearly half of the unique spike-specific TCRs. Participants were mostly white British and included more females than males, and it was suggested by the authors that clonal diversity may have been underestimated.

Based on the germline V gene (reference sequence), the CDR1 and CDR2 sequences are LNHDA and SQIVND. The V end loses 6 bases and the J end loses 5 bases, and a stretch of 11 bases separates them. From cysteine to phenylalanine, the CDR3 is 12 amino acids long. Only the CDR3 DNA stays, 36 bases, in frame from base 1. The CDR3 regions of human TCRbeta chains were analyzed by immunosequencing. On the authors' methods: Repertoire TCRs were checked for matches against a reference library of SARS-CoV-2-specific TCRs that had been generated using the MIRA antigen-specificity platform. Breadth was defined as the fraction of unique TCRs that were SARS-CoV-2-associated. Depth was defined as the fraction of total T cells that were SARS-CoV-2-associated. Using the MIRA data, each spike-specific TCR was mapped to the spike region that the TCR reacts to and placed in a CD4 or CD8 class. Log10-transformed breadth and depth values were compared by one-way ANOVA with Sidak's multiple comparisons tests. The clones in this table, taken by TCRdb from immuneACCESS, are in-frame only. Not every clone is retained; where verified, under half of the shortfall comes from an unresolved V gene, and the cause of the rest is unknown. V and J calls plus clone size are reproduced from that table; the DNA served to infer D and trimming. The sample data list roughly 120,000 clones, and 88% of these were observed just once. The top ten hold 4.4% of the sample.

Interpreted using the paper, the time point label stands for: baseline before first vaccination. Vaccinee samples were obtained from the UK trials COV001 and COV002, which included a single-blind randomized controlled phase 2/3 trial of AZD1222 (ChAdOx1 nCoV-19) in healthy adults. Trial participant PBMC samples were collected at day 0 and day 28 after the second dose for TCRbeta chain sequencing. This chain is built from TRBV19 and TRBJ2-7; no D gene can be assigned with confidence. The TCR originated in an adult in good health. The sample was peripheral blood, taken on day 0 of AZD1222 vaccination. CDR3 reads: CASRRPPHEQYF. The DNA reads TGTGCCAGTAGGAGACCCCCCCACGAGCAGTACTTC. The full variable domain, completed from the reference TRBV19 and TRBJ2-7 proteins outside the CDR3, reads DGGITQSPKYLFRKEGQNVTLSCEQNLNHDAMYWYRQDPGQGLRLIYYSQIVNDFQKGDIAEGYSVSREKKESFPLTVTSAQKNPTAFYLCASRRPPHEQYFGPGTRLTVT.